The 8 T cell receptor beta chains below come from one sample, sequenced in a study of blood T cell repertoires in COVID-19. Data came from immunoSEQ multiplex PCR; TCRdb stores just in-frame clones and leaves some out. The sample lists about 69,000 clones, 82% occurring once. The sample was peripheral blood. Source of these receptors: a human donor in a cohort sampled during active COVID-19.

CDR3 in amino acids: CASSLAWSTAFYGYTF. The DNA of the CDR3 is TGTGCCAGCAGTTTAGCGTGGAGCACCGCTTTCTATGGCTACACCTTC. V and J are TRBV28 and TRBJ1-2, with D unclear. The CDR3 covers 16 residues. Per the germline V gene, CDR1 is MDHEN and CDR2 is SYDVKM. V lost 2 bases to trimming and J lost 4 bases, with 17 bases between them.

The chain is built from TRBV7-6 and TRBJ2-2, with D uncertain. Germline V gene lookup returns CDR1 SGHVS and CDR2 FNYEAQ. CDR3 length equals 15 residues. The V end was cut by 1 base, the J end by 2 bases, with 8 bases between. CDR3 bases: TGTGCCAGCAGCTTAGGGGCAGGAAACACCGGGGAGCTGTTTTTT. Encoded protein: CASSLGAGNTGELFF. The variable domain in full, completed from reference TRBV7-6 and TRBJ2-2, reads GAGVSQSPRYKVTKRGQDVALRCDPISGHVSLYWYRQALGQGPEFLTYFNYEAQQDKSGLPNDRFSAERPEGSISTLTIQRTEQRDSAMYRCASSLGAGNTGELFFGEGSRLTVL.

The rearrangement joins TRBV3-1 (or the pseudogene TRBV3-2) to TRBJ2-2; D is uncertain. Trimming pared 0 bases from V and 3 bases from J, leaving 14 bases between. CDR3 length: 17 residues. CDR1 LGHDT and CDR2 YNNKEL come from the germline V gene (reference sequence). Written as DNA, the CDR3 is TGTGCCAGCAGCCAAGATGGAGACCCAGCCCACACCGGGGAGCTGTTTTTT. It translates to CASSQDGDPAHTGELFF.

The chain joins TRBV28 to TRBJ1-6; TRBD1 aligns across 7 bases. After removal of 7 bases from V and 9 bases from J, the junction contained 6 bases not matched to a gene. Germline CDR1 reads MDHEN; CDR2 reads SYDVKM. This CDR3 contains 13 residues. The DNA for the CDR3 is TGTGCCAGCATGGGGACAGACGTTTCACCCCTCCACTTT. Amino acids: CASMGTDVSPLHF. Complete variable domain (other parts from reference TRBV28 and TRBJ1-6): DVKVTQSSRYLVKRTGEKVFLECVQDMDHENMFWYRQDPGLGLRLIYFSYDVKMKEKGDIPEGYSVSREKKERFSLILESASTNQTSMYLCASMGTDVSPLHFGNGTRLTVT.

In DNA form, the CDR3 reads TGTGCCAGCAGCCCGACTAGCCCTACGCAGTATTTT. Translation gives CASSPTSPTQYF. The chain carries TRBV7-9 and TRBJ2-3; 7 bases are a match to TRBD2. The CDR3 spans 12 residues. The trim removed 5 bases at V and 8 bases at J, leaving 4 bases unmatched. The germline V gene has CDR1 SEHNR and CDR2 FQNEAQ (reference sequence).

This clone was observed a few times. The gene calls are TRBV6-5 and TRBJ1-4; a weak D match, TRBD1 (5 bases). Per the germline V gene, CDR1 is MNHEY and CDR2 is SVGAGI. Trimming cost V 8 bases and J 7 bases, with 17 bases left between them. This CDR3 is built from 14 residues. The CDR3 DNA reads TGTGCCAGCCTCAAAGCCGGGGGAGCTGAAAAACTGTTTTTT. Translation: CASLKAGGAEKLFF.

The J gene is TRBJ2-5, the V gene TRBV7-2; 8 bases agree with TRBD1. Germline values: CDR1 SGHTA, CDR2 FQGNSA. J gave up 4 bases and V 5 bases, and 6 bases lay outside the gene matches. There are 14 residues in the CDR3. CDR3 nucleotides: TGTGCCAGCAGCATGGGACAGGAGGGAGAGACCCAGTACTTC. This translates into CASSMGQEGETQYF.

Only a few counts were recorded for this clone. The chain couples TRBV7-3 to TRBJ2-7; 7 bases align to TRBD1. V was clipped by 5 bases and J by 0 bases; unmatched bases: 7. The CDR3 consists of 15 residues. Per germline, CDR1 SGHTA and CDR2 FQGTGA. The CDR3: CASSQGTDNSYEQYF. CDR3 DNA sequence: TGTGCCAGCAGCCAGGGGACAGATAACTCCTACGAGCAGTACTTC. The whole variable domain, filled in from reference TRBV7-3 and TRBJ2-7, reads GAGVSQTPSNKVTEKGKYVELRCDPISGHTALYWYRQSLGQGPEFLIYFQGTGAADDSGLPNDRFFAVRPEGSVSTLKIQRTERGDSAVYLCASSQGTDNSYEQYFGPGTRLTVT.